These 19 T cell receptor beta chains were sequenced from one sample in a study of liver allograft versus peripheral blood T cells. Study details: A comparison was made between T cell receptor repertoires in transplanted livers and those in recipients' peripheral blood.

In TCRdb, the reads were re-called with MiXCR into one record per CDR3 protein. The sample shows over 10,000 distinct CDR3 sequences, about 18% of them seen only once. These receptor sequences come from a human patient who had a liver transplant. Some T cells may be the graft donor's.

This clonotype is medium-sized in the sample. The CDR3 region has the DNA TGTGCCAGCAGTACCCCGCTGGGCGGGAGGGGTTCGAACACCGGGGAGCTGTTTTTT. It translates to CASSTPLGGRGSNTGELFF. The chain is built from TRBV6-2 or TRBV6-3 and TRBJ2-2; 9 bases fit TRBD2. The V gene end was trimmed by 5 bases and the J gene end by 0 bases; junction bases not matched to a gene: 13. The V gene's germline CDR1 is MNHEY and CDR2 SVGEGT. The CDR3 is 19 amino acids.

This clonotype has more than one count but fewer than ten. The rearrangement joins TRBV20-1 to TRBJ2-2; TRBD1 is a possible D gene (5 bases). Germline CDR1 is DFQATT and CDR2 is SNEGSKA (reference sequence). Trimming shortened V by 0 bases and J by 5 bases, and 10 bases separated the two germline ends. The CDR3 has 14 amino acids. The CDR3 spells CSARDRESTGELFF. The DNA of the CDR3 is TGCAGTGCTAGAGACAGGGAAAGTACCGGGGAGCTGTTTTTT.

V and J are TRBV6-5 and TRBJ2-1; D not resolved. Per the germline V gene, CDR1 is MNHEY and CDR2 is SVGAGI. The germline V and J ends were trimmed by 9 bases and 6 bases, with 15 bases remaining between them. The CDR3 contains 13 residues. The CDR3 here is CASGESIFNEQFF. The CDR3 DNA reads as TGTGCCAGTGGGGAATCCATTTTCAATGAGCAGTTCTTC.

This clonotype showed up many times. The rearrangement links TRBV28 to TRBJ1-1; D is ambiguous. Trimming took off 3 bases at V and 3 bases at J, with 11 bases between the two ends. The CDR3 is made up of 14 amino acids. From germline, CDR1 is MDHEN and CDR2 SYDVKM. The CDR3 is CASSFRVLDTEAFF. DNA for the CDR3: TGTGCCAGCAGTTTTCGTGTATTGGACACTGAAGCTTTCTTT.

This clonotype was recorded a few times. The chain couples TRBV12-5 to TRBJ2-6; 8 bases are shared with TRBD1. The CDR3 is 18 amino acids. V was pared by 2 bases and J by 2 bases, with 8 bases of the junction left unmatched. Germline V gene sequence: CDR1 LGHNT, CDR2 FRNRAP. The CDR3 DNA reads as TGTGCTAGTGGTTTGACACAAGACAGGGGAGCTGGGGCCAACGTCCTGACTTTC. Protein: CASGLTQDRGAGANVLTF.

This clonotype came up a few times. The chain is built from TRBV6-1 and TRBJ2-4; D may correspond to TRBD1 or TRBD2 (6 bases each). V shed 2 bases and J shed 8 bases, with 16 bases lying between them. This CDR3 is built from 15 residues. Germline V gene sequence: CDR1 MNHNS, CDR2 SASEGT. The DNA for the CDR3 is TGTGCCAGCAGTGAAAGTCCGGGGGCGGCGGACATTCAGTACTTC. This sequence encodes CASSESPGAADIQYF.

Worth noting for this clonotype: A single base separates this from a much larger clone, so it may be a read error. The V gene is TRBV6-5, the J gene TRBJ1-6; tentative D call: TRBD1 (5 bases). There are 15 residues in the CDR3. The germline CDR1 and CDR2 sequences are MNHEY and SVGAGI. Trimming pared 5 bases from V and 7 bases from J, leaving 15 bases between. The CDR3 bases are TGTGCCAGCAGTCCGCGGAGGGGATCCAATTCACCCCTCCACTTT. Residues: CASSPRRGSNSPLHF.

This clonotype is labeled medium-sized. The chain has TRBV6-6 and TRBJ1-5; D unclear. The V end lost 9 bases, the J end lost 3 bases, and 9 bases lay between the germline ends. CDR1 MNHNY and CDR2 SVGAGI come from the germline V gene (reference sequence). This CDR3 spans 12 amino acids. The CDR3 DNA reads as TGTGCCAGTCGAGGGAACAATCAGCCCCAGCATTTT. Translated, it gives CASRGNNQPQHF.

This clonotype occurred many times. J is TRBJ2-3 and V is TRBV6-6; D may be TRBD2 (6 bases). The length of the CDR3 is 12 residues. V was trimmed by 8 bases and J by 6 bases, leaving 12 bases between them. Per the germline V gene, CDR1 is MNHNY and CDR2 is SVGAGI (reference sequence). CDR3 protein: CASSDRGDTQYF. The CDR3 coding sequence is TGTGCCAGCTCCGATCGGGGGGATACGCAGTATTTT.

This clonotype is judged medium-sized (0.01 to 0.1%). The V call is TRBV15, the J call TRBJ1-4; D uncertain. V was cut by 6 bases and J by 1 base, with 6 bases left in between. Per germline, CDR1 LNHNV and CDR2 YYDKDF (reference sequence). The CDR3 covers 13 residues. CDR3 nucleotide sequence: TGTGCCACCAGGGACCGAACTAATGAAAAACTGTTTTTT. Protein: CATRDRTNEKLFF. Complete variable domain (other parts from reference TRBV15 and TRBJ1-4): DAMVIQNPRYQVTQFGKPVTLSCSQTLNHNVMYWYQQKSSQAPKLLFHYYDKDFNNEADTPDNFQSRRPNTSFCFLDIRSPGLGDTAMYLCATRDRTNEKLFFGSGTQLSVL.

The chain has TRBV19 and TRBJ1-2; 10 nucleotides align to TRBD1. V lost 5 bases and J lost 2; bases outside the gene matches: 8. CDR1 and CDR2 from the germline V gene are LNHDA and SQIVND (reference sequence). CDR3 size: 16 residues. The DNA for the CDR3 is TGTGCCAGTAGTGCCCGGGACAGGGGAAGGAACTATGGCTACACCTTC. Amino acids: CASSARDRGRNYGYTF.

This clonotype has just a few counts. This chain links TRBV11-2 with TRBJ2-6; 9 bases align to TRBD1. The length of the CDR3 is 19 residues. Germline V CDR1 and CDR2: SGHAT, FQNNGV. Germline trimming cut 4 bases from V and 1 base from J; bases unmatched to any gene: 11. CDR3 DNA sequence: TGTGCCAGCAGCTACCTCCACGACAGGGGGAGTTCTGGGGCCAACGTCCTGACTTTC. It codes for CASSYLHDRGSSGANVLTF.

CDR3 bases: TGCAGTGCTGGGGACAGCTGGACCGGGGAGCTGTTTTTT. Its protein product is CSAGDSWTGELFF. This chain links TRBV20-1 with TRBJ2-2, with 7 bases that match TRBD1. After removal of 5 bases from V and 5 bases from J, the junction contained 5 bases not matched to a gene. The CDR3 runs to 13 residues. Germline assignment: CDR1 DFQATT and CDR2 SNEGSKA (reference sequence).

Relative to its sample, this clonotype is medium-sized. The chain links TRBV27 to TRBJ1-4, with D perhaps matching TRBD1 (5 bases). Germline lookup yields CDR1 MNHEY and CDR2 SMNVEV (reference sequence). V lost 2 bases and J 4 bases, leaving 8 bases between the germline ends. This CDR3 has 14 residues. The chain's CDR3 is CASSLGDSNEKLFF. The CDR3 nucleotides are TGTGCCAGCAGTTTAGGAGACAGTAATGAAAAACTGTTTTTT.

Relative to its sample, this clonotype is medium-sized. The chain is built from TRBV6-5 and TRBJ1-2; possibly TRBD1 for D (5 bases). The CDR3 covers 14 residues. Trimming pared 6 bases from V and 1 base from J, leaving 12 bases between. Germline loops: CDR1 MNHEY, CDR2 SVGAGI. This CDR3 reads CASRDRQINYGYTF. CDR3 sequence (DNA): TGTGCCAGCAGAGACCGACAGATTAACTATGGCTACACCTTC.

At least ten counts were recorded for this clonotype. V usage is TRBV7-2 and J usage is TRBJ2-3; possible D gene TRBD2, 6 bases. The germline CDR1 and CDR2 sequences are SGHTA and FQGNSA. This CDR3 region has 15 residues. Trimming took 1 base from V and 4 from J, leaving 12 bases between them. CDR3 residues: CASSLVSRGADTQYF. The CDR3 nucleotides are TGTGCCAGCAGCTTAGTATCGCGGGGAGCAGATACGCAGTATTTT.

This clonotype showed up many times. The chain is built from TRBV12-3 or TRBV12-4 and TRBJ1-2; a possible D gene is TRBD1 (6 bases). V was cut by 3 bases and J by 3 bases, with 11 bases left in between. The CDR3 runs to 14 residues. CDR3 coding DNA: TGTGCCAGCAGTTTGGGGGCGGATCACTATGGCTACACCTTC. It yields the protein CASSLGADHYGYTF.

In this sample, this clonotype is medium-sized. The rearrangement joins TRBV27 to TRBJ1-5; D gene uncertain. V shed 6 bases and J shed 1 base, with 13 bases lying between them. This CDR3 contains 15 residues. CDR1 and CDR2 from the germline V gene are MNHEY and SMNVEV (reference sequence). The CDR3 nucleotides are TGTGCCAGCAGCCTGGACGGACGGAGCAATCAGCCCCAGCATTTT. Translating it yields CASSLDGRSNQPQHF.

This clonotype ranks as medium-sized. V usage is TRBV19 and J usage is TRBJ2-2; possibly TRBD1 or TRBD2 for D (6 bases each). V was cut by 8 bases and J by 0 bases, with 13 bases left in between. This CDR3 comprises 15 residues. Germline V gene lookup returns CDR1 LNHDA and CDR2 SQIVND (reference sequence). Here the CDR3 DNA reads TGTGCCAGTGGTAAGGGGGGCCCGAACACCGGGGAGCTGTTTTTT. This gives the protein CASGKGGPNTGELFF.